These T cell receptor beta chains were read from a single sample in a study of T cell responses to AZD1222 COVID-19 vaccine. Sequenced by immunoSEQ multiplex PCR; TCRdb stores in-frame clones only, minus some. The sample includes roughly 130,000 clones, around 94% of them seen just once. The material sequenced was peripheral blood, taken on day 0 of AZD1222 vaccination. The receptors shown here come from an adult in good health. The CDR3 runs from the conserved cysteine through the conserved F or W. A D gene is named only where the DNA matches it firmly. Part of the rows lack a size; the others show once, few, many or a class for expanded clones.

J,D,V,size,length,DNA,CDR3
TRBJ1-1,.,TRBV18,.,13,TGTGCCAGCAACACCAGATTGAACACTGAAGCTTTCTTT,CASNTRLNTEAFF
TRBJ1-1,TRBD1,TRBV24-1,once,16,TGTGCCACCAGTGCCGCACCGGGACAGGAGAACACTGAAGCTTTCTTT,CATSAAPGQENTEAFF
TRBJ2-1,.,TRBV5-1,few,14,TGCGCCAGCAGCCGAGGGGGGAGGTACAATGAGCAGTTCTTC,CASSRGGRYNEQFF
TRBJ2-7,.,TRBV19,.,14,TGTGCCAGTAGTATATTCGGGCAGGGGAACGAGCAGTACTTC,CASSIFGQGNEQYF
TRBJ2-6,TRBD1,TRBV7-7,once,17,TGTGCCAGCAGCCCCGGGACAGGGGCCTCTGGGGCCAACGTCCTGACTTTC,CASSPGTGASGANVLTF
TRBJ2-5,.,TRBV18,.,14,TGTGCCAGCTCACCACCGAGTCTATCAGAGACCCAGTACTTC,CASSPPSLSETQYF
TRBJ2-1,.,TRBV7-8,.,13,TGTGCCAGCAGCCCCCGGTTTATGGGTGAGCAGTTCTTC,CASSPRFMGEQFF
TRBJ2-3,TRBD2,TRBV7-9,.,16,TGTGCCAGCAGCTTAAGCCTAGCGGGAAGCACAGATACGCAGTATTTT,CASSLSLAGSTDTQYF
TRBJ2-1,TRBD2,TRBV7-9,.,15,TGTGCCAGCAGCTTAGGGCTAGCGGGACTGAGGACGCAGTTCTTC,CASSLGLAGLRTQFF
TRBJ2-2,TRBD2,TRBV7-3,.,16,TGTGCCAGCACGGGAGGTGGGGGTCTTAACACCGGGGAGCTGTTTTTT,CASTGGGGLNTGELFF
TRBJ2-2,.,TRBV19,.,15,TGTGCCAGTAGTATGCCCATCCTACGCACCGGGGAGCTGTTTTTT,CASSMPILRTGELFF
TRBJ2-1,.,TRBV18,.,13,TGTGCCAGCTCCCCACAGTCCGGCAATGAGCAGTTCTTC,CASSPQSGNEQFF
TRBJ1-5,TRBD1,TRBV5-8,.,15,TGTGCCAGCAGCATCGGGACAGTGTACAATCAGCCCCAGCATTTT,CASSIGTVYNQPQHF
TRBJ2-1,.,TRBV4-2,.,20,TGTGCCAGCAGCCAAGGTGGGGTTAGGGGACCCCGAAGCTCCTACAATGAGCAGTTCTTC,CASSQGGVRGPRSSYNEQFF
TRBJ2-1,.,TRBV4-3,.,15,TGCGCCAGCAGCCAAGATTCCTTCCCCCTCGATGAGCAGTTCTTC,CASSQDSFPLDEQFF
TRBJ1-3,.,TRBV30,.,15,TGTGCCTGGAGTGTCCTACCGTTCTCTGGAAACACCATATATTTT,CAWSVLPFSGNTIYF
TRBJ1-2,.,TRBV6-5,.,13,TGTGCCAGCAGGCGCGGATCTAACTATGGCTACACCTTC,CASRRGSNYGYTF
TRBJ1-2,.,TRBV6-5,.,13,TGTGCCAGCAGGAAGGACATCCCCTATGGCTACACCTTC,CASRKDIPYGYTF
TRBJ2-1,.,TRBV28,few,19,TGTGCCAGCAGTTCCCCTATACTACCCCGCACCTCCCTCTACAATGAGCAGTTCTTC,CASSSPILPRTSLYNEQFF
TRBJ2-3,.,TRBV18,.,16,TGTGCCAGCTCACCCCGAGGAGGGCCCTCCACAGATACGCAGTATTTT,CASSPRGGPSTDTQYF
TRBJ1-1,.,TRBV15,.,13,TGTGCCACCAGCAGAGGTAACCCCACTGAAGCTTTCTTT,CATSRGNPTEAFF
TRBJ1-5,.,TRBV7-9,.,16,TGTGCCAGCAGCTTATCAAGGGCACCCAAAGGACAGCCCCAGCATTTT,CASSLSRAPKGQPQHF
TRBJ1-3,.,TRBV29-1,.,14,TGCAGCGTTGAGGGACACCTCTCTGGAAACACCATATATTTT,CSVEGHLSGNTIYF
TRBJ2-3,.,TRBV10-3,.,13,TGTGCCATCAGTTTGGACTCCACAGATACGCAGTATTTT,CAISLDSTDTQYF
TRBJ2-5,TRBD2,TRBV30,.,16,TGTGCCTGGAGTGTAGGTGCCGGGAGGCCGGGAGAGACCCAGTACTTC,CAWSVGAGRPGETQYF
TRBJ1-2,TRBD1,TRBV28,.,13,TGTGCCAGCAGTTTGGGACAGCTCTATGGCTACACCTTC,CASSLGQLYGYTF
TRBJ1-5,.,TRBV2,.,15,TGTGCCAGCAGCTCACAGGGTATCAACAATCAGCCCCAGCATTTT,CASSSQGINNQPQHF
TRBJ2-1,TRBD2,TRBV7-2,.,14,TGTGCCAGCAGCACCGGGACTAGCTACAATGAGCAGTTCTTC,CASSTGTSYNEQFF
TRBJ2-7,.,TRBV4-1,.,14,TGCGCCAGCAGCCAAAGGTCAGGGGATTACGAGCAGTACTTC,CASSQRSGDYEQYF
TRBJ1-1,.,TRBV28,.,17,TGTGCCAGCAACCGGTGGGGGGGCGCGGTGAAGGGCACTGAAGCTTTCTTT,CASNRWGGAVKGTEAFF
TRBJ1-1,.,TRBV6-5,.,13,TGTGCCAGCAGCGATCCCCCCTACACTGAAGCTTTCTTT,CASSDPPYTEAFF
TRBJ2-5,TRBD1,TRBV6-5,once,13,TGTGCCAGCAGGGATCAGGGGGCGAAGACCCAGTACTTC,CASRDQGAKTQYF
TRBJ2-3,.,TRBV30,.,12,TGTGCCTGGAGTAGGGGGGCTGATACGCAGTATTTT,CAWSRGADTQYF
TRBJ2-2,.,TRBV5-1,.,14,TGCGCCAGCAGCCCACTTTCCTGGGGCGGGGAGCTGTTTTTT,CASSPLSWGGELFF
TRBJ1-5,.,TRBV6-6,.,14,TGTGCCAGCAGTTACTCGGGTAGCAATCAGCCCCAGCATTTT,CASSYSGSNQPQHF
TRBJ2-1,TRBD2,TRBV11-2,.,16,TGTGCCAGCAGCCAGGAGGGACTAGCGGGAGTCAATGAGCAGTTCTTC,CASSQEGLAGVNEQFF
TRBJ1-5,.,TRBV6-1,.,15,TGTGCCAGCAGTGAAAGGTGGGCAACCCATCAGCCCCAGCATTTT,CASSERWATHQPQHF
TRBJ2-7,TRBD2,TRBV18,.,15,TGTGCCAGCTCACCCGGGACTAGCGGGTCCTACGAGCAGTACTTC,CASSPGTSGSYEQYF
TRBJ1-1,.,TRBV19,.,15,TGTGCCAGTACCACCGAAGGCCGGGCGACCGGGAGGGCTTTCTTT,CASTTEGRATGRAFF
TRBJ2-7,.,TRBV4-1,.,16,TGCGCCAGCAGCCACGACTTACGGACAACTAGCTACGAGCAGTACTTC,CASSHDLRTTSYEQYF
TRBJ1-2,.,TRBV11-2,.,12,TGTGCCAGCAGCTTTGACCGCACCGGCTACACCTTC,CASSFDRTGYTF
TRBJ2-3,.,TRBV5-1,once,16,TGCGCCAGCAGCGTAGAGGGACGGACTAGCACAGATACGCAGTATTTT,CASSVEGRTSTDTQYF
TRBJ2-7,.,TRBV7-8,once,14,TGTGCCAGCAGCTTAGGGGACCAGGGGTACGAGCAGTACTTC,CASSLGDQGYEQYF